This T cell receptor (beta chain) is drawn from a study of cytomegalovirus exposure and HLA in healthy donors (dated by TCRdb to 2016 to 2017). In the study overall: A later analysis indicated that the 110 or so validation repertoires were generated on the platform also employed for the approximately 700 repertoires of the first cohort. The study aimed to test whether signatures of past pathogen exposure could be identified by cataloging public T cell receptors. A separate validation cohort of about 110 different subjects was used in addition to the roughly 670-subject first cohort. To predict cytomegalovirus infection status, the study combined high-throughput TCR immunosequencing, statistical association of individual TCRs with disease status, and machine learning. What the study reported, not specific to this receptor: A later analysis lacked HLA typing for the validation cohort, so it scored co-occurrence in that cohort across all 110 or so repertoires. Across donors, most TCR sequences were observed very rarely, whereas some public TCRs were present in many individuals. Subsequent analysis determined that TCRs grouped into clusters in the first cohort also showed a tendency toward co-occurrence across the 120 or so validation repertoires, and 90% to 95% of cluster scores exceeded 0. Three of the identified cytomegalovirus-associated TCR beta chains were confirmed in vitro to be specific for cytomegalovirus antigens. Cytomegalovirus status was reported to be diagnosed by the classifier with high specificity and sensitivity in both the original and validation cohorts. In the study, some 180 TCR beta chains were listed as associated with cytomegalovirus. According to the authors, the approach could potentially be generalized to other disease states and immunological phenotypes.

Via the germline V gene (reference sequence), CDR1 is MNHNY and CDR2 SVGAGI. V is clipped by 7 bases and J by 0 bases, and the sequence between their germline boundaries is 4 bases long. From cysteine to phenylalanine, the CDR3 is 13 amino acids long. CDR3 DNA is the only sequence kept; it has 39 bases, read in frame from the first base. The donors were included in the validation cohort of some 120 subjects, a group kept apart from the roughly 700-subject first cohort. Worth noting for this clone: No cognate antigen has been identified for it. No qualities accompany the bases; no much larger clone lies one base away.

Library prep was done by the immunoSEQ multiplex PCR assay. As for the authors' bioinformatics: To diagnose cytomegalovirus status from the catalog of TCR beta chain sequences, a statistical classification framework was built. The immuneACCESS repertoire file appears here via TCRdb, limited to in-frame rearrangements. These files lack a portion of the clones; in checked studies, under half of the deficit traces to unresolved V genes, and the cause of the others is not known. Clone size and V and J calls were adopted from that table, with D and trimming inferred from the DNA. The sample profile shows about 120,000 clones; roughly 90% of them were found once. The ten largest make up roughly 6% of the sample.

The sample consisted of PBMCs. The sequence joins TRBV6-6 to TRBJ2-6; a confident D gene designation cannot be given. This receptor was obtained from a woman aged 18-35 years in good health and CMV-seropositive. The CDR3 is CASISSGANVLTF. Here is the DNA: TGTGCCAGCATTAGCTCTGGGGCCAACGTCCTGACTTTC.